A selection of T cell receptor beta chains follows, all from one sample in a study of CD8 T cells in ankylosing spondylitis. Each CDR3 protein gets one entry after TCRdb re-called the 5' RACE reads with MiXCR. The sample holds tens of thousands of distinct CDR3 sequences, over 2.5% seen once. Sample: blood, either unsorted or a sorted T cell fraction (not recorded which). These receptors were obtained from a male donor with ankylosing spondylitis or in good health (not recorded which). Both conserved end residues are part of each CDR3. The D gene is left open where the match is weak. The size field reads how often the clone was seen (once, few, many) or a class if it is expanded.

v_gene	abundance	j_gene	d_gene	CDR3aa	CDR3nt
TRBV9	many	TRBJ2-1	-	CASSVGWRAYNEQFF	TGTGCCAGCAGCGTTGGATGGAGGGCCTACAATGAGCAGTTCTTC
TRBV9	many	TRBJ2-5	-	CASSTTQGGETQYF	TGTGCCAGCAGCACAACTCAGGGTGGGGAGACCCAGTACTTC
TRBV9	many	TRBJ2-5	-	CASSVGQTQQETQYF	TGTGCCAGCAGCGTAGGACAGACACAACAAGAGACCCAGTACTTC
TRBV9	many	TRBJ2-5	-	CASSPRVISQETQYF	TGTGCCAGCAGCCCCAGGGTGATCTCTCAAGAGACCCAGTACTTC
TRBV9	many	TRBJ2-2	-	CASSAKAAANTGELFF	TGTGCCAGCAGCGCGAAAGCGGCTGCGAACACCGGGGAGCTGTTTTTT
TRBV9	many	TRBJ1-1	-	CASSVEGIDTEAFF	TGTGCCAGCAGCGTAGAGGGAATAGACACTGAAGCTTTCTTT
TRBV9	many	TRBJ2-1	-	CASSVEIRGTYNEQFF	TGTGCCAGCAGCGTAGAGATCAGAGGCACCTACAATGAGCAGTTCTTC
TRBV9	few	TRBJ2-3	TRBD2	CASSPLAGGTDTQYF	TGTGCCAGCAGCCCCCTAGCGGGGGGCACAGATACGCAGTATTTT
TRBV9	many	TRBJ2-3	TRBD2	CASSVEAGGLTDTQYF	TGTGCCAGCAGCGTAGAAGCGGGGGGCCTCACAGATACGCAGTATTTT
TRBV9	few	TRBJ1-2	-	CASSPRRDSYYGYTF	TGTGCCAGCAGCCCCCGTCGCGACAGTTACTATGGCTACACCTTC